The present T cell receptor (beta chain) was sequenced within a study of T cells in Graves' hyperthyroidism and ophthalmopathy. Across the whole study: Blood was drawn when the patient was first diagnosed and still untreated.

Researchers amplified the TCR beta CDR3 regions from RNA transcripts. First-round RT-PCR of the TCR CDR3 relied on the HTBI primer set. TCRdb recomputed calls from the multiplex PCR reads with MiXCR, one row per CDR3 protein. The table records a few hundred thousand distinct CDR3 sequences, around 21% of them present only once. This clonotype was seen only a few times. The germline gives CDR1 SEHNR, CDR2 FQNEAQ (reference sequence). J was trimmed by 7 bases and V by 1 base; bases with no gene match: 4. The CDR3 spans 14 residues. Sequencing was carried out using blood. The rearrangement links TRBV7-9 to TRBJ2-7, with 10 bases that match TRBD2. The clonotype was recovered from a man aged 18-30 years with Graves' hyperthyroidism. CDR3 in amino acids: CASSLELAGWEQYF. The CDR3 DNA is TGTGCCAGCAGCTTAGAACTAGCGGGATGGGAGCAGTACTTC. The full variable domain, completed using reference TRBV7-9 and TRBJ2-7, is DTGVSQNPRHKITKRGQNVTFRCDPISEHNRLYWYRQTLGQGPEFLTYFQNEAQLEKSRLLSDRFSAERPKGSFSTLEIQRTEQGDSAMYLCASSLELAGWEQYFGPGTRLTVT.